This T cell receptor beta chain was sequenced in a study of T cell repertoires in cytomegalovirus infection. Germline CDR1 is MNHEY and CDR2 is SVGEGT. Trimming removed 6 bases at V and 0 bases at J, with 12 bases between. The CDR3 totals 15 residues. A single record per CDR3 protein comes from TCRdb applying MiXCR to the reads. The repertoire holds around 290,000 distinct CDR3 sequences, with about a quarter as singletons. The V call is TRBV6-2 or TRBV6-3, the J call TRBJ1-5; D might be TRBD1 (5 bases). The sequencing sample was made of PBMCs. The TCR originated in a human donor in good health (CMV status not recorded). Some clones in this sample may be carry-over from other donors' samples. The CDR3 DNA sequence: TGTGCCAGCAGCCAAGCAGGGAGTAGCAATCAGCCCCAGCATTTT. This gives the protein CASSQAGSSNQPQHF.